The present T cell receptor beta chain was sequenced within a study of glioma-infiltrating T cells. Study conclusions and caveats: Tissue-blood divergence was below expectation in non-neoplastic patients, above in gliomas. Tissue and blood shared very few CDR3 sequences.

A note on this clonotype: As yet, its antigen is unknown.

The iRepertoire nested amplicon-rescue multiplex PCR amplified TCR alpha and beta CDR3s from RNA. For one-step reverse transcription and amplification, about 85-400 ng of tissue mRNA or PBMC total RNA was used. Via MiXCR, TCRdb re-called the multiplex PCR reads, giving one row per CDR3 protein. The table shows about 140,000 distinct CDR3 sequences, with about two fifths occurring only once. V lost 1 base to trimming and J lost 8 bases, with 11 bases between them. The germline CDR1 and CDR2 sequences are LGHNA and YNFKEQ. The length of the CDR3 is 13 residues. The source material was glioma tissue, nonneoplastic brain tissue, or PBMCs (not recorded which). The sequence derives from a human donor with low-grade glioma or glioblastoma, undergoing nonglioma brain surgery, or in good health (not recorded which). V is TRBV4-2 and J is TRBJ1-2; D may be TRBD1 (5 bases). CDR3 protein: CASSQGGLGGYTF. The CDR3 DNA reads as TGTGCCAGCAGCCAAGGGGGCCTTGGGGGCTACACCTTC.